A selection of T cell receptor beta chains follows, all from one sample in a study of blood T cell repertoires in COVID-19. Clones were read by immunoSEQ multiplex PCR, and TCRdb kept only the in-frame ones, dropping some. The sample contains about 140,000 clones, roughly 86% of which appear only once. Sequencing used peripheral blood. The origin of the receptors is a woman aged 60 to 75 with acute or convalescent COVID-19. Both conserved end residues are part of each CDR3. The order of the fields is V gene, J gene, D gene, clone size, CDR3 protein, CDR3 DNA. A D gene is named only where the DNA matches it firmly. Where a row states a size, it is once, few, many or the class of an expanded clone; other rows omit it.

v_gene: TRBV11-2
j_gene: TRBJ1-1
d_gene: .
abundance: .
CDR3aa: CASSPLNTEAFF
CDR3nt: TGTGCCAGCAGCCCTTTGAACACTGAAGCTTTCTTT

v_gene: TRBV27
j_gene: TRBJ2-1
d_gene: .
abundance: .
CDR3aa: CASSLLGGTTYNEQFF
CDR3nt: TGTGCCAGCAGTTTATTGGGGGGGACAACCTACAATGAGCAGTTCTTC

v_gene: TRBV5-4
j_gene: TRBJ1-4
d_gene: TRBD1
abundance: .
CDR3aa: CASSLGGTGGEKLFF
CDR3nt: TGTGCCAGCAGCTTGGGTGGGACAGGGGGTGAAAAACTGTTTTTT

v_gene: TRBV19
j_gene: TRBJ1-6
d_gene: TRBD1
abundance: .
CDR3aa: CASNFQQGNAPLHF
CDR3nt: TGTGCCAGTAACTTCCAACAGGGGAATGCACCCCTCCACTTT

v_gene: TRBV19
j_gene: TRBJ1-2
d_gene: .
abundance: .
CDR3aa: CASSIRAPNDYGYTF
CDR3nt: TGTGCCAGTAGTATCAGGGCACCTAATGACTATGGCTACACCTTC

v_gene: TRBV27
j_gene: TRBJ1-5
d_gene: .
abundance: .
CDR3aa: CASSLSTRYSNQPQHF
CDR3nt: TGTGCCAGCAGTTTATCAACCCGGTATAGCAATCAGCCCCAGCATTTT

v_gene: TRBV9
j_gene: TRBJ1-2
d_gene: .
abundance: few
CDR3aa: CASSDLKLDGYTF
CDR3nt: TGTGCCAGCAGCGACTTAAAGTTGGATGGCTACACCTTC

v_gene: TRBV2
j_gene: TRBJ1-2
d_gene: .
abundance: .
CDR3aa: CASARGNYGYTF
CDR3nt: TGTGCCAGCGCGCGGGGTAACTATGGCTACACCTTC

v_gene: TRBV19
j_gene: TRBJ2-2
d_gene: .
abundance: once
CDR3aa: CATRRGNTGELFF
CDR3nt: TGTGCCACCCGCCGGGGAAACACCGGGGAGCTGTTTTTT

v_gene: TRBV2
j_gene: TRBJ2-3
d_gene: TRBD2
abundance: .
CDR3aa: CASRAGLGSPLSSTDTQYF
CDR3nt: TGTGCCAGCAGGGCCGGACTAGGAAGCCCACTTTCTAGCACAGATACGCAGTATTTT

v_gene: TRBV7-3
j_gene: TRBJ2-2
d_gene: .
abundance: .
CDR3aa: CASSHSKTGELFF
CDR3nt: TGTGCCAGCAGCCATTCAAAAACCGGGGAGCTGTTTTTT

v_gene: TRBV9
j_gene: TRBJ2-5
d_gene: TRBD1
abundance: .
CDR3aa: CASSVGQGPFVETQYF
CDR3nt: TGTGCCAGCAGCGTCGGACAGGGACCCTTTGTAGAGACCCAGTACTTC

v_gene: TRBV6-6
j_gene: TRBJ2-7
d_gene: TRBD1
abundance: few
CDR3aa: CASGGQDYEQYF
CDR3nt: TGTGCCAGCGGGGGACAGGACTACGAGCAGTACTTC

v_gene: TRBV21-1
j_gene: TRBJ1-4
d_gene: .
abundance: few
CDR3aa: CASSTAGTGGEKLFF
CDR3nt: TGTGCCAGCAGCACTGCCGGGACAGGGGGTGAAAAACTGTTTTTT

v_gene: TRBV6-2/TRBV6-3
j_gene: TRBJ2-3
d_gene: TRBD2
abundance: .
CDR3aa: CASSYSLGWTSQISSTDTQYF
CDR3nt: TGTGCCAGCAGTTACTCTCTCGGTTGGACTAGCCAGATTTCTAGCACAGATACGCAGTATTTT

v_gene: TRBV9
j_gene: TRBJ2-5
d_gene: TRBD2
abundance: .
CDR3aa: CASSPRVAGGRETQYF
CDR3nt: TGTGCCAGCAGCCCTCGGGTAGCGGGGGGGAGGGAGACCCAGTACTTC

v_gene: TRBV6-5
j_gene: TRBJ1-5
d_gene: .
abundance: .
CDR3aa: CASSYSGASNQPQHF
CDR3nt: TGTGCCAGCAGTTACTCGGGGGCCAGCAATCAGCCCCAGCATTTT

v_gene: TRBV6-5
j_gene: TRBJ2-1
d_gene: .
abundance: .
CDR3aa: CASRVSYSYNEQFF
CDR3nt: TGTGCCAGCAGGGTGAGTTACTCCTACAATGAGCAGTTCTTC

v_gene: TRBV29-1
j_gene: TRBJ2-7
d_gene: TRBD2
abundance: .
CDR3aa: CSVLARGVFDF
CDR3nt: TGCAGCGTCTTAGCCCGGGGGGTGTTTGACTTC

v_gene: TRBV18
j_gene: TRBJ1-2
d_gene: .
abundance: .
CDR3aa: CASSPPYPSGVYGYTF
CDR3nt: TGTGCCAGCTCACCACCGTATCCCTCCGGAGTCTATGGCTACACCTTC

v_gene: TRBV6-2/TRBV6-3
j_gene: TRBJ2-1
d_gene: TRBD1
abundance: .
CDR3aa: CASSYRTRGTAYNEQFF
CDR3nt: TGTGCCAGCAGTTACCGGACCCGAGGGACAGCCTACAATGAGCAGTTCTTC

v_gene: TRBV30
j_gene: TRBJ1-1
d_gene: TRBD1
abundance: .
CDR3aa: CAWSEGGWRTEAFF
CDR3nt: TGTGCCTGGAGTGAAGGGGGCTGGAGGACTGAAGCTTTCTTT

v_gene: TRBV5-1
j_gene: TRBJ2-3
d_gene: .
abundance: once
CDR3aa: CASSSGLNTDTQYF
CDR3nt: TGCGCCAGCAGCTCCGGACTAAACACAGATACGCAGTATTTT

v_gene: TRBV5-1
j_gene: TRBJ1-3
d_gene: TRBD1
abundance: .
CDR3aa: CASSLGGTGTGNTIYF
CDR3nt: TGCGCCAGCAGCCTGGGAGGGACAGGGACTGGAAACACCATATATTTT

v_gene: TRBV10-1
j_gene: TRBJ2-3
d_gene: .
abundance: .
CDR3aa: CASSVALPGDTQYF
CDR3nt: TGCGCCAGCAGTGTCGCGCTCCCCGGGGATACGCAGTATTTT

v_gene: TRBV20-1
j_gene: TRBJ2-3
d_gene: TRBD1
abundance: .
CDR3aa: CSASITGVTDTQYF
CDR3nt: TGCAGTGCTAGTATCACAGGGGTAACAGATACGCAGTATTTT

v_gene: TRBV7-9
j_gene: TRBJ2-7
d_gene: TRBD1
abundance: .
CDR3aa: CASSLYPRTGAYEQYF
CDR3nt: TGTGCCAGCAGCTTATACCCGAGGACAGGAGCCTACGAGCAGTACTTC

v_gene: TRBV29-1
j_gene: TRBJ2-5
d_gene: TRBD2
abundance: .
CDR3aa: CSVSGRGVRETQYF
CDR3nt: TGCAGCGTGTCGGGACGGGGGGTCAGGGAGACCCAGTACTTC

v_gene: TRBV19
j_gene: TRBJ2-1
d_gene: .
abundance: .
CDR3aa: CATKTTRIGNEQFF
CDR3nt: TGTGCCACCAAAACGACTAGAATCGGGAATGAGCAGTTCTTC

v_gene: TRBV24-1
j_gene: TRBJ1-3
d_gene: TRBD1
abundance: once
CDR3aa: CATSDIRTGSSGNTIYF
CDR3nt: TGTGCCACCAGTGATATAAGGACAGGGTCCTCTGGAAACACCATATATTTT